One sample yielded the 13 T cell receptor beta chains listed below, sequenced in a study of blood T cell repertoires in COVID-19. Data came from immunoSEQ multiplex PCR; TCRdb stores just in-frame clones and leaves some out. The sample holds 60,000 to 85,000 clones, 91% seen once. Sequenced sample: peripheral blood. The origin of the receptors is a middle-aged man with COVID-19, enrolled during active disease.

This clone occurred a few times. The V gene is TRBV10-1, the J gene TRBJ2-2; D remains ambiguous. Germline V CDR1 and CDR2: WNHNN, SYGVQD (reference sequence). This CDR3 has 14 residues. V lost 2 bases and J lost 4, with 8 bases in between. Here the CDR3 DNA reads TGCGCCAGCAGTGAGGGTTCGGGCACCGGGGAGCTGTTTTTT. Translating it yields CASSEGSGTGELFF.

The chain combines TRBV6-1 with TRBJ2-7, with 10 bases that match TRBD1. The CDR3 totals 15 residues. The trim removed 3 bases at V and 4 bases at J, leaving 6 bases unmatched. CDR1 is MNHNS, CDR2 SASEGT, per germline. CDR3 sequence (DNA): TGTGCCAGCAGTGAGGGGACAGGGGTACAGTACGAGCAGTACTTC. Its translation: CASSEGTGVQYEQYF.

This clone was seen a few times. The chain links TRBV30 to TRBJ2-5, with D tentatively TRBD2 (5 bases). The CDR3 has 14 residues. Trimming stripped 5 bases from V and 3 bases from J, with 16 bases between. CDR1 and CDR2 from the germline V gene are GTSNPN and SVGIG (reference sequence). This CDR3 is CAWAGPPREETQYF. The DNA of the CDR3 is TGTGCCTGGGCCGGGCCCCCGAGGGAAGAGACCCAGTACTTC.

The CDR3 protein is CASSDYLTGSGNTIYF. The DNA for the CDR3 is TGTGCCAGCAGTGACTATTTGACAGGCTCTGGAAACACCATATATTTT. The rearrangement links TRBV2 to TRBJ1-3; D is possibly TRBD1 (6 bases). CDR3 length: 16 amino acids. Germline V gene data show CDR1 as SNHLY and CDR2 as FYNNEI. Trimming stripped 3 bases from V and 0 bases from J, with 12 bases between.

Only one count was recorded for this clone. J is TRBJ1-1 and V is TRBV18; D is ambiguous. V lost 0 bases and J lost 0, with 5 bases in between. The CDR3 totals 14 residues. Germline V gene data show CDR1 as KGHSH and CDR2 as LQKENI. CDR3: CASSPPGVNTEAFF. CDR3 in DNA: TGTGCCAGCTCACCACCCGGGGTGAACACTGAAGCTTTCTTT.

The rearrangement uses TRBV6-2 or TRBV6-3 and TRBJ1-4; 7 bases agree with TRBD1. V trimming: 6 bases; J trimming: 8 bases; junction bases outside the gene matches: 18. The CDR3 totals 17 residues. Germline V gene lookup returns CDR1 MNHEY and CDR2 SVGEGT. The CDR3 DNA reads TGTGCCAGCAGCTCCTCCGCCCGGGACAGCGCTTTGGAAAAACTGTTTTTT. It specifies CASSSSARDSALEKLFF.

The chain recombines TRBV10-2 with TRBJ1-6; D possibly corresponds to TRBD1 (6 bases). Germline V gives CDR1 WSHSY, CDR2 SAAADI. The CDR3 has 15 amino acids. Trimming removed 3 bases at V and 5 bases at J, with 11 bases between. The CDR3: CASSEGQINNSPLHF. DNA for the CDR3: TGCGCCAGCAGTGAAGGACAGATAAATAATTCACCCCTCCACTTT.

The chain combines TRBV13 with TRBJ2-7; 9 bases map to TRBD1. The CDR3 spans 14 residues. After removal of 2 bases from V and 4 bases from J, the junction contained 3 bases not matched to a gene. Germline assignment: CDR1 PRHDT and CDR2 FYEKMQ (reference sequence). Here the CDR3 DNA reads TGTGCCAGCAGCTTACGGGACAGGGATTACGAGCAGTACTTC. Protein product: CASSLRDRDYEQYF.

This chain links TRBV30 with TRBJ2-3, with 8 bases that match TRBD2. CDR3 length equals 14 residues. Germline CDR1 and CDR2: GTSNPN and SVGIG (reference sequence). Unmatched junction bases numbered 5, after V lost 2 bases and J lost 4 bases. In DNA, the CDR3 is TGTGCCTGGAGTCACTCGGGGGGGGCAGATACGCAGTATTTT. Translation: CAWSHSGGADTQYF.

This chain connects TRBV10-3 to TRBJ2-1; no clear D. There are 13 residues in the CDR3. The germline V and J ends were trimmed by 3 bases and 5 bases, with 8 bases remaining between them. The V gene's germline CDR1 is ENHRY and CDR2 SYGVKD. The DNA of the CDR3 is TGTGCCATCAGTGACTCTATGAACAATGAGCAGTTCTTC. Protein sequence: CAISDSMNNEQFF.

The chain recombines TRBV11-2 with TRBJ1-6; the D is unclear. Looked up from germline, CDR1 is SGHAT and CDR2 is FQNNGV. The CDR3 covers 14 residues. V shed 5 bases and J shed 6 bases, with 11 bases lying between them. As DNA, the CDR3 is TGTGCCAGCAGCCCTTTATTGGCTAATTCACCCCTCCACTTT. Protein sequence: CASSPLLANSPLHF.

The V call is TRBV27, the J call TRBJ2-7; 7 bases map to TRBD1. The J segment lost 2 bases and the V segment lost 1 base, leaving 2 bases of the junction unmatched. CDR3 length: 14 amino acids. Germline CDR1 MNHEY, CDR2 SMNVEV (reference sequence). The CDR3 region is CASSLYQGAYEQYF. CDR3 bases: TGTGCCAGCAGTTTATATCAGGGGGCCTACGAGCAGTACTTC.

This chain connects TRBV6-5 to TRBJ2-3; tentative D call: TRBD2 (5 bases). CDR3 length: 15 residues. Looked up from germline, CDR1 is MNHEY and CDR2 is SVGAGI. V was trimmed by 6 bases and J by 2 bases, leaving 15 bases between them. CDR3 nucleotide sequence: TGTGCCAGCAGCGACCGAGGGAGTCCCACAGATACGCAGTATTTT. Amino acid sequence: CASSDRGSPTDTQYF.